These 14 T cell receptor beta chains share one sample of origin, sequenced in a study of blood T cell repertoires in COVID-19. Repertoires were generated with immunoSEQ multiplex PCR, while TCRdb's copy carries only in-frame clones and drops some. The table records approximately 300,000 clones, around 87% of them present only once. Sequencing used peripheral blood. These receptor sequences come from a woman in her thirties or forties with COVID-19, enrolled during active disease.

This chain uses TRBV19 with TRBJ1-2; 12 nucleotides agree with TRBD1. V trimming: 4 bases; J trimming: 2 bases; junction bases outside the gene matches: 14. Per germline, CDR1 LNHDA and CDR2 SQIVND (reference sequence). This CDR3 comprises 19 residues. The CDR3 sequence: CASSTLALGQGASNYGYTF. The CDR3 nucleotides read TGTGCCAGTAGTACCCTCGCCCTGGGACAGGGGGCTTCAAACTATGGCTACACCTTC. Full variable domain (missing parts from reference TRBV19 and TRBJ1-2): DGGITQSPKYLFRKEGQNVTLSCEQNLNHDAMYWYRQDPGQGLRLIYYSQIVNDFQKGDIAEGYSVSREKKESFPLTVTSAQKNPTAFYLCASSTLALGQGASNYGYTFGSGTRLTVV.

This chain's CDR3 is CASSLGTGVGNTIYF. Here the CDR3 DNA reads TGTGCCAGCAGCTTAGGGACAGGGGTCGGAAACACCATATATTTT. The rearrangement uses TRBV7-2 and TRBJ1-3; TRBD1 aligns across 9 bases. CDR1 is SGHTA and CDR2 is FQGNSA in the germline V gene. V shed 1 base and J 4 bases; nucleotides not matched to a gene: 2. CDR3 length: 15 residues.

The chain joins TRBV5-1 to TRBJ2-5; TRBD1 agrees at 7 bases. The germline gives CDR1 SGHRS, CDR2 YFSETQ. The CDR3 is 15 residues long. Trimming at V came to 4 bases and at J to 5 bases, leaving 11 bases not matched to a gene. CDR3 amino acids: CASSLTTGWQETQYF. CDR3 nucleotides: TGCGCCAGCAGCCTAACGACAGGGTGGCAGGAGACCCAGTACTTC.

The chain recombines TRBV19 with TRBJ1-2; 9 nucleotides agree with TRBD1. Trimming at V came to 3 bases and at J to 6 bases, leaving 8 bases not matched to a gene. The germline V gene has CDR1 LNHDA and CDR2 SQIVND (reference sequence). This CDR3 spans 15 amino acids. This CDR3 is CASSIFMGQGHGYTF. CDR3 nucleotides: TGTGCCAGTAGTATTTTTATGGGACAGGGACATGGCTACACCTTC.

The sample holds a few counts of this clone. The V and J genes are TRBV21-1 and TRBJ2-7; TRBD1 is the table's D call and was not checked against the DNA. TRBV21-1 is annotated as a pseudogene. The CDR3 is 16 amino acids. CDR3 nucleotides: TGTGCCAGCAGCAAAGTACGGTCCCTGGGCCCCTACGAGCAGTACTTC. This gives the protein CASSKVRSLGPYEQYF.

The chain couples TRBV27 to TRBJ2-2; D ambiguous. V was clipped by 8 bases and J by 4 bases, with 11 bases between them. Per germline, CDR1 MNHEY and CDR2 SMNVEV (reference sequence). The CDR3 sequence is 13 residues long. The CDR3 spells CASLGRGTGELFF. The CDR3 region has the DNA TGTGCCAGCTTGGGTCGCGGCACCGGGGAGCTGTTTTTT.

The genes are TRBV5-6 and TRBJ1-1; 7 bases align to TRBD1. Germline loops: CDR1 SGHDT, CDR2 YYEEEE. The V and J ends lost 3 bases and 1 base, in that order; junction bases with no gene match: 3. This CDR3 has 14 amino acids. In nucleotides, the CDR3 is TGTGCCAGCAGCTCGGGACAGAGGAACACTGAAGCTTTCTTT. Amino acids: CASSSGQRNTEAFF. The full variable domain, completed using reference TRBV5-6 and TRBJ1-1, is DAGVTQSPTHLIKTRGQQVTLRCSPKSGHDTVSWYQQALGQGPQFIFQYYEEEERQRGNFPDRFSGHQFPNYSSELNVNALLLGDSALYLCASSSGQRNTEAFFGQGTRLTVV.

The table lists this clone with a count of one. The genes are TRBV19 and TRBJ1-1, with TRBD1 matching over 7 bases. CDR1 and CDR2 (germline): LNHDA, SQIVND (reference sequence). This CDR3 is built from 15 residues. J gave up 0 bases and V 6 bases, and 7 bases lay outside the gene matches. The CDR3 DNA reads TGTGCCAGTAGCATCCACGGGACAGTGAACACTGAAGCTTTCTTT. Protein sequence: CASSIHGTVNTEAFF.

The V gene is TRBV27, the J gene TRBJ1-2; TRBD1 is a possible D gene (6 bases). The V end was cut by 2 bases, the J end by 2 bases, with 12 bases between. CDR1 and CDR2 from the germline V gene are MNHEY and SMNVEV (reference sequence). This CDR3 is built from 15 residues. CDR3 nucleotide sequence: TGTGCCAGCAGTTTAACTTTACAGGGAAACTATGGCTACACCTTC. It yields the protein CASSLTLQGNYGYTF.

This clone has just a few counts. The chain links TRBV28 to TRBJ1-5; 9 bases are a match to TRBD1. Germline V gives CDR1 MDHEN, CDR2 SYDVKM. The CDR3 spans 14 residues. V lost 8 bases and J lost 6; bases outside the gene matches: 8. CDR3 DNA sequence: TGTGCCAGCCAGCGGGACAGGGTGGTTCAGCCCCAGCATTTT. Amino acids: CASQRDRVVQPQHF.

The V and J genes are TRBV9 and TRBJ1-6; D may be TRBD1 (5 bases). Per the germline V gene, CDR1 is SGDLS and CDR2 is YYNGEE. Trimming removed 1 base from V and 7 bases from J, with 9 bases in between. The CDR3 runs to 14 residues. The CDR3 loop reads CASSVKGSNSPLHF. DNA of the CDR3: TGTGCCAGCAGCGTAAAGGGGTCCAATTCACCCCTCCACTTT.

The chain combines TRBV18 with TRBJ1-5, with a possible D match to TRBD1 (6 bases). The germline CDR1 and CDR2 sequences are KGHSH and LQKENI. Trimming took off 5 bases at V and 4 bases at J, with 21 bases between the two ends. The CDR3 is 17 residues long. CDR3 sequence: CASSSLPPAQGNQPQHF. The CDR3 DNA follows: TGTGCCAGCTCATCGCTTCCTCCGGCGCAGGGGAATCAGCCCCAGCATTTT. Full variable domain (outside the CDR3, taken from reference TRBV18 and TRBJ1-5): NAGVMQNPRHLVRRRGQEARLRCSPMKGHSHVYWYRQLPEEGLKFMVYLQKENIIDESGMPKERFSAEFPKEGPSILRIQQVVRGDSAAYFCASSSLPPAQGNQPQHFGDGTRLSIL.

This clone was detected only a few times. The J gene is TRBJ2-7, the V gene TRBV7-2; 9 bases agree with TRBD2. With 3 bases clipped from V and 3 bases from J, the junction kept 15 bases outside the gene matches. The CDR3 has 18 residues. Germline CDR1 SGHTA, CDR2 FQGNSA. The CDR3: CASSFGTSPSGSLYEQYF. CDR3 coding DNA: TGTGCCAGCAGCTTCGGGACTAGCCCCTCTGGGTCTCTCTACGAGCAGTACTTC. Looking up the rest from reference TRBV7-2 and TRBJ2-7 gives the full variable domain: GAGVSQSPSNKVTEKGKDVELRCDPISGHTALYWYRQSLGQGLEFLIYFQGNSAPDKSGLPSDRFSAERTGGSVSTLTIQRTQQEDSAVYLCASSFGTSPSGSLYEQYFGPGTRLTVT.

The CDR3 region is CATSGAGSTGELFF. In nucleotides, the CDR3 is TGTGCCACCAGTGGGGCAGGAAGTACCGGGGAGCTGTTTTTT. J is TRBJ2-2 and V is TRBV24-1; no definite D call. Deletions cut 5 bases from V and 5 bases from J, with 11 bases between. The CDR3 runs 14 residues. CDR1 and CDR2 (germline): KGHDR, SFDVKD.